These 21 T cell receptor beta chains originate from one sample sequenced in a study of cytomegalovirus exposure and HLA in healthy donors. In the PCR, 60 Vbeta and 13 Jbeta primers were used. Sequenced by immunoSEQ multiplex PCR; TCRdb stores in-frame clones only, minus some. The sample holds 160,000 or so clones, around 80% seen once. Input material: PBMCs. Receptors were obtained from a man aged 40-49 years in good health and CMV-seronegative.

This clone was seen just once. The chain is built from TRBV30 and TRBJ2-7, with 7 bases matching TRBD2. J lost 2 bases, V lost 6 bases, and 7 bases had no gene match. The CDR3 is 13 residues long. Looked up from germline, CDR1 is GTSNPN and CDR2 is SVGIG (reference sequence). Written as DNA, the CDR3 is TGTGCCTGCTCACAACGGGGGGCCTACGAGCAGTACTTC. Translated: CACSQRGAYEQYF. Using reference TRBV30 and TRBJ2-7 for the parts outside the CDR3, the full variable domain is SQTIHQWPATLVQPVGSPLSLECTVEGTSNPNLYWYRQAAGRGLQLLFYSVGIGQISSEVPQNLSASRPQDRQFILSSKKLLLSDSGFYLCACSQRGAYEQYFGPGTRLTVT.

This clone has a handful of counts. Other DNA sequences of this sample code for an identical CDR3. This chain links TRBV5-1 with TRBJ1-2; possibly TRBD1 for D (6 bases). Germline V CDR1 and CDR2: SGHRS, YFSETQ. This CDR3 is 12 amino acids long. V dropped 4 bases and J dropped 6 bases, with 10 bases sitting between them. This CDR3 reads CASSRTADGYTF. Written as DNA, the CDR3 is TGCGCCAGCAGCAGGACAGCTGATGGCTACACCTTC.

This clone was seen just once. The rearrangement joins TRBV5-1 to TRBJ1-2, with D maybe TRBD1 (5 bases). V gave up 1 base and J gave up 3 bases, with 7 bases separating them. CDR1 and CDR2 from the germline V gene are SGHRS and YFSETQ. CDR3 size: 13 residues. The CDR3 DNA reads TGCGCCAGCAGCTTGAGGGGCGACTATGGCTACACCTTC. Translation: CASSLRGDYGYTF. Complete variable domain (other parts from reference TRBV5-1 and TRBJ1-2): KAGVTQTPRYLIKTRGQQVTLSCSPISGHRSVSWYQQTPGQGLQFLFEYFSETQRNKGNFPGRFSGRQFSNSRSEMNVSTLELGDSALYLCASSLRGDYGYTFGSGTRLTVV.

V and J are TRBV6-6 and TRBJ1-5; a weak D match, TRBD1 (6 bases). Trimming took off 2 bases at V and 4 bases at J, with 15 bases between the two ends. From germline, CDR1 is MNHNY and CDR2 SVGAGI (reference sequence). The length of the CDR3 is 16 residues. CDR3: CASSYGRGRVNQPQHF. Here the CDR3 DNA reads TGTGCCAGCAGTTACGGCAGGGGAAGGGTGAATCAGCCCCAGCATTTT.

The genes are TRBV7-9 and TRBJ2-5; perhaps TRBD2 as D (5 bases). The DNA end lines up better with TRBJ2-7; the J call may be wrong. From germline, CDR1 is SEHNR and CDR2 FQNEAQ (reference sequence). The CDR3 is 12 amino acids. The CDR3 DNA reads TGTGCCAGCAGCATTAGCGTCAACGAGCAGTACTTC. This translates into CASSISVNEQYF.

This chain connects TRBV29-1 to TRBJ2-3; no reliable D call. CDR3 length: 12 residues. CDR1 and CDR2 from the germline V gene are SQVTM and ANQGSEA. Trimming pared 2 bases from V and 4 bases from J, leaving 7 bases between. This chain's CDR3 is CSVEHGADTQYF. CDR3 nucleotide sequence: TGCAGCGTTGAACACGGAGCAGATACGCAGTATTTT.

The chain joins TRBV6-1 to TRBJ1-1; TRBD1 might be the D (6 bases). CDR3 length equals 15 residues. Germline CDR1 is MNHNS and CDR2 is SASEGT. Trimming shortened V by 3 bases and J by 3 bases, and 14 bases separated the two germline ends. DNA for the CDR3: TGTGCCAGCAGTGATAAGGGGGGGCAGGACACTGAAGCTTTCTTT. Its protein product is CASSDKGGQDTEAFF.

The rearrangement joins TRBV7-9 to TRBJ1-1, with D uncertain. The V gene lost 2 bases and the J gene lost 11 bases, with 12 bases spanning the gap. There are 12 residues in the CDR3. Germline loops: CDR1 SEHNR, CDR2 FQNEAQ (reference sequence). DNA for the CDR3: TGTGCCAGCAGCTTAAGTCCCGGGGAGGCTTTCTTT. Protein: CASSLSPGEAFF.

This clone came up once. The chain joins TRBV2 to TRBJ1-2; 8 nucleotides line up with TRBD1. The CDR3 runs to 13 residues. Germline CDR1 is SNHLY and CDR2 is FYNNEI. The ends lost 6 bases at V and 7 bases at J; junction bases unmatched: 7. The CDR3 coding sequence is TGTGCCAGCAGCCTTGGACAGGGTGGTGGCTACACCTTC. Its protein is CASSLGQGGGYTF.

The chain has TRBV5-1 and TRBJ2-1; 12 nucleotides align to TRBD2. Trimming at V came to 0 bases and at J to 5 bases, leaving 9 bases not matched to a gene. The CDR3 has 18 amino acids. Germline CDR1 SGHRS, CDR2 YFSETQ. This CDR3 reads CASSLEGTSGFSNNEQFF. CDR3 sequence (DNA): TGCGCCAGCAGCTTGGAGGGGACTAGCGGGTTCTCGAACAATGAGCAGTTCTTC.

This chain links TRBV5-4 with TRBJ2-3; 10 nucleotides match TRBD2. The CDR3 has 18 residues. The trim removed 1 base at V and 2 bases at J, leaving 10 bases unmatched. Germline CDR1 is SGHNT and CDR2 is YYREEE (reference sequence). The CDR3 bases are TGTGCCAGCAGCTTGAAACTATCTAGCGGGGGACCCACAGATACGCAGTATTTT. Protein product: CASSLKLSSGGPTDTQYF.

This rearrangement joins TRBV19 to TRBJ1-5; 9 bases are shared with TRBD1. With V trimmed by 11 bases and J by 4 bases, 6 bases remained unmatched. Germline-derived CDR1 and CDR2 are LNHDA and SQIVND (reference sequence). The CDR3 consists of 13 residues. CDR3 region: CAVGDRENQPQHF. Written as DNA, the CDR3 is TGTGCCGTGGGGGACAGGGAAAATCAGCCCCAGCATTTT.

The chain links TRBV18 to TRBJ1-1; D is perhaps TRBD1 (5 bases). V lost 3 bases and J 4 bases, leaving 15 bases between the germline ends. Germline assignment: CDR1 KGHSH and CDR2 LQKENI. The length of the CDR3 is 15 residues. The CDR3 loop is CASSPSTGGGTEAFF. CDR3 nucleotides: TGTGCCAGCTCACCTTCTACAGGCGGTGGCACTGAAGCTTTCTTT.

The V gene is TRBV5-4, the J gene TRBJ2-7; D ambiguous. Trimming stripped 3 bases from V and 6 bases from J, with 13 bases between. The length of the CDR3 is 13 residues. Germline V gene lookup returns CDR1 SGHNT and CDR2 YYREEE (reference sequence). The CDR3 sequence is CASSSTTTGEQYF. The CDR3 nucleotides are TGTGCCAGCAGCTCCACCACCACCGGCGAGCAGTACTTC. Based on the CDR3 plus reference TRBV5-4 and TRBJ2-7, the full variable domain is ETGVTQSPTHLIKTRGQQVTLRCSSQSGHNTVSWYQQALGQGPQFIFQYYREEENGRGNFPPRFSGLQFPNYSSELNVNALELDDSALYLCASSSTTTGEQYFGPGTRLTVT.

This chain connects TRBV18 to TRBJ2-1; TRBD2 aligns across 10 bases. Germline CDR1 KGHSH, CDR2 LQKENI. V was clipped by 4 bases and J by 2 bases; unmatched bases: 2. This CDR3 region has 15 residues. The DNA of the CDR3 is TGTGCCAGCTCACTGGGACTAGCGACCTACAATGAGCAGTTCTTC. Translation gives CASSLGLATYNEQFF. The full variable domain, with the rest looked up from reference TRBV18 and TRBJ2-1, is NAGVMQNPRHLVRRRGQEARLRCSPMKGHSHVYWYRQLPEEGLKFMVYLQKENIIDESGMPKERFSAEFPKEGPSILRIQQVVRGDSAAYFCASSLGLATYNEQFFGPGTRLTVL.

As for this clone: Other nucleotide sequences from this sample produce the same CDR3. This chain joins TRBV9 and TRBJ2-3, with D tentatively TRBD1 (6 bases). The CDR3 length is 14 residues. Trimming removed 2 bases at V and 0 bases at J, with 7 bases between. Looked up from germline, CDR1 is SGDLS and CDR2 is YYNGEE. For the CDR3, the DNA is TGTGCCAGCAGCGTGGGGGCCAGCACAGATACGCAGTATTTT. Its protein is CASSVGASTDTQYF.

V and J are TRBV7-8 and TRBJ2-3, with a possible D match to TRBD1 (6 bases). Trimming took off 4 bases at V and 5 bases at J, with 16 bases between the two ends. CDR1 and CDR2 (germline): SGHVS, FQNEAQ. CDR3 size: 15 residues. The CDR3 loop reads CASSSQGHNVDTQYF. The CDR3 nucleotides read TGTGCCAGCAGCTCCCAGGGGCATAATGTAGATACGCAGTATTTT.

The table lists this clone with a few counts. The chain employs TRBV10-3 and TRBJ1-1, with D possibly being TRBD1 (6 bases). The germline V gene encodes CDR1 ENHRY and CDR2 SYGVKD. Trimming took off 0 bases at V and 9 bases at J, with 11 bases between the two ends. The CDR3 totals 13 residues. The CDR3 sequence is CAISESEGGKAFF. CDR3 nucleotide sequence: TGTGCCATCAGTGAGTCGGAGGGGGGGAAAGCTTTCTTT.

CDR3 sequence (DNA): TGTGCCAGCAGCTCCGGGACACACCAAGAGACCCAGTACTTC. It yields the protein CASSSGTHQETQYF. This chain joins TRBV7-3 and TRBJ2-5; a possible D gene is TRBD1 (6 bases). The length of the CDR3 is 14 residues. Deletions cut 4 bases from V and 0 bases from J, with 9 bases between. Germline lookup yields CDR1 SGHTA and CDR2 FQGTGA.

CDR3 nucleotide sequence: TGTGCCAGCAGTCCAACAGGGGTCTATCAGCCCCAGCATTTT. It translates to CASSPTGVYQPQHF. The chain is built from TRBV28 and TRBJ1-5; 7 nucleotides agree with TRBD1. Germline CDR1 MDHEN, CDR2 SYDVKM. Trimming took 5 bases from V and 5 from J; bases not matched to a gene: 6. The CDR3 runs to 14 residues.

The chain couples TRBV7-8 to TRBJ1-4, with D tentatively TRBD1 (6 bases). The germline gives CDR1 SGHVS, CDR2 FQNEAQ. V lost 4 bases to trimming and J lost 8 bases, with 14 bases between them. This CDR3 spans 14 amino acids. The CDR3 here is CASSSGQRGEKLFF. Here the CDR3 DNA reads TGTGCCAGCAGCTCCGGACAGAGAGGAGAAAAACTGTTTTTT.